These 23 T cell receptor beta chains originate from one sample sequenced in a study of metastatic and nonmetastatic thyroid tumors. TCRdb reprocessed the PCR reads using MiXCR. The data show about 30,000 clones, approximately 16% seen once. No patient received treatment before thyroid surgery. The sequenced sample consisted of blood. The receptor source for this set is a female donor with papillary thyroid cancer or a benign thyroid nodule (not recorded which). Some clones in this sample may be carry-over from other donors' samples.

This clone was seen at least ten times. The chain employs TRBV6-1 and TRBJ2-5; D possibly corresponds to TRBD1 (5 bases). Germline CDR1 is MNHNS and CDR2 is SASEGT. CDR3 length: 13 residues. Trimming stripped 6 bases from V and 2 bases from J, with 10 bases between. The CDR3: CASSPQDQETQYF. For the CDR3, the DNA is TGTGCCAGCAGCCCACAGGATCAAGAGACCCAGTACTTC.

This clone has ten or more counts. Additional DNA sequences in this sample encode the identical CDR3. The chain uses TRBV28 and TRBJ2-7; no clear D gene. This CDR3 region has 15 residues. Between the trimmed V and J ends, which lost 8 bases and 6 bases, there was a span of 23 bases. Per the germline V gene, CDR1 is MDHEN and CDR2 is SYDVKM. The CDR3 spells CASGRGDPTSGEQYF. Written as DNA, the CDR3 is TGTGCCAGCGGCCGCGGCGACCCCACTTCGGGCGAGCAGTACTTC.

This clone was detected ten times or more. The chain recombines TRBV6-4 with TRBJ2-3, with D perhaps matching TRBD2 (6 bases). Germline lookup yields CDR1 MRHNA and CDR2 SNTAGT. V lost 3 bases to trimming and J lost 3 bases, with 10 bases between them. The CDR3 is 14 amino acids. The CDR3 sequence is CASSEASETDTQYF. CDR3 bases: TGTGCCAGCAGTGAGGCTAGCGAGACAGATACGCAGTATTTT.

In this sample, this clone turned up many times. The chain couples TRBV3-1 to TRBJ2-5; TRBD2 aligns across 10 bases. Germline V gene lookup returns CDR1 LGHDT and CDR2 YNNKEL (reference sequence). This CDR3 comprises 14 residues. V shed 2 bases, J shed 3 bases, and the junction held 0 bases outside the gene matches. The CDR3 sequence: CASSQLAGEETQYF. CDR3 in DNA: TGTGCCAGCAGCCAACTAGCGGGGGAAGAGACCCAGTACTTC.

The chain couples TRBV11-2 to TRBJ1-6; unclear D gene. The CDR3 is 14 residues long. Germline CDR1 SGHAT, CDR2 FQNNGV. Trimming cost V 3 bases and J 4 bases, with 7 bases left between them. CDR3 loop: CASSLTAYNSPLHF. The CDR3 DNA is TGTGCCAGCAGCTTGACGGCATATAATTCACCCCTCCACTTT.

This clone has ten or more counts. The V and J genes are TRBV28 and TRBJ2-1, with 15 bases aligning to TRBD2. The CDR3 contains 16 residues. V shed 5 bases, J shed 12 bases, and the junction held 11 bases outside the gene matches. Germline V gene sequence: CDR1 MDHEN, CDR2 SYDVKM. The CDR3, as DNA: TGTGCCAGCAGTACCACTGGACTAGCGGGAGGGGCAGGGCAGTTCTTC. It is translated as CASSTTGLAGGAGQFF.

This clone came up many times. V gene TRBV9 combines with J gene TRBJ1-2; D call uncertain. The V gene's germline CDR1 is SGDLS and CDR2 YYNGEE. The CDR3 covers 13 residues. The V gene lost 0 bases and the J gene lost 8 bases, with 11 bases spanning the gap. CDR3 in amino acids: CASSVDLTGGYTF. CDR3 sequence (DNA): TGTGCCAGCAGCGTAGACCTCACCGGGGGCTACACCTTC. Complete variable domain (other parts from reference TRBV9 and TRBJ1-2): DSGVTQTPKHLITATGQRVTLRCSPRSGDLSVYWYQQSLDQGLQFLIQYYNGEERAKGNILERFSAQQFPDLHSELNLSSLELGDSALYFCASSVDLTGGYTFGSGTRLTVV.

This clone occurred many times. The rearrangement joins TRBV18 to TRBJ1-4; 10 bases align to TRBD1. Germline values: CDR1 KGHSH, CDR2 LQKENI. V dropped 4 bases and J dropped 7; count of bases not matched to a gene: 3. The CDR3 is made up of 14 amino acids. The CDR3 DNA reads TGTGCCAGCTCACTTGACAGGGGGCTTGAAAAACTGTTTTTT. Its translation is CASSLDRGLEKLFF.

This clone was counted many times. This chain connects TRBV28 to TRBJ2-2; D might be TRBD1 or TRBD2, each matching 6 bases. Germline assignment: CDR1 MDHEN and CDR2 SYDVKM. V lost 5 bases and J lost 5, with 15 bases in between. The CDR3 is 15 residues long. CDR3 sequence reads: CASSPWGARTGELFF. In DNA form, the CDR3 reads TGTGCCAGCAGTCCCTGGGGGGCGCGGACCGGGGAGCTGTTTTTT.

By proportion, this clone is medium-sized. V usage is TRBV6-1 and J usage is TRBJ1-4; D might be TRBD1 (6 bases). CDR1 MNHNS and CDR2 SASEGT come from the germline V gene. The CDR3 length is 14 residues. Trimming took off 6 bases at V and 5 bases at J, with 13 bases between the two ends. In DNA, the CDR3 is TGTGCCAGCAGACAGGGTGGGGGAAATGAAAAACTGTTTTTT. Protein sequence: CASRQGGGNEKLFF.

This clone was detected ten times or more. The chain joins TRBV18 to TRBJ2-1; D is perhaps TRBD2 (6 bases). CDR1 KGHSH and CDR2 LQKENI come from the germline V gene. This CDR3 comprises 20 residues. Trimming removed 6 bases from V and 0 bases from J, with 27 bases in between. CDR3 loop: CASSGRTPLFGASSYNEQFF. CDR3 sequence (DNA): TGTGCCAGCTCGGGGAGGACCCCTTTGTTCGGGGCGAGCTCCTACAATGAGCAGTTCTTC. The full variable domain, in which reference TRBV18 and TRBJ2-1 provide the parts outside the CDR3, is NAGVMQNPRHLVRRRGQEARLRCSPMKGHSHVYWYRQLPEEGLKFMVYLQKENIIDESGMPKERFSAEFPKEGPSILRIQQVVRGDSAAYFCASSGRTPLFGASSYNEQFFGPGTRLTVL.

This clone was detected ten times or more. This chain connects TRBV10-2 to TRBJ2-7; D may match TRBD1 or TRBD2 (5 bases each). Trimming stripped 10 bases from V and 4 bases from J, with 14 bases between. This CDR3 is built from 12 residues. Germline CDR1 and CDR2: WSHSY and SAAADI. The CDR3 region is CATAGTAYEQYF. The CDR3, as DNA: TGCGCCACCGCCGGGACGGCATACGAGCAGTACTTC.

CDR3 DNA: TGTGCCAGCAGCGTGAGGGCCGGACTCTCCCAGCTGGTTACATATACGCAGTATTTT. It encodes CASSVRAGLSQLVTYTQYF. The chain has TRBV5-4 and TRBJ2-3; a weak D match, TRBD2 (5 bases). This CDR3 contains 19 residues. Between the trimmed V and J ends, which lost 4 bases and 7 bases, there was a span of 31 bases. Per the germline V gene, CDR1 is SGHNT and CDR2 is YYREEE (reference sequence).

A few counts support this clone. The chain joins TRBV12-3 or TRBV12-4 to TRBJ2-7; 10 nucleotides agree with TRBD1. V trimming: 3 bases; J trimming: 6 bases; junction bases outside the gene matches: 17. CDR3 length: 18 amino acids. CDR3 coding DNA: TGTGCCAGCAGTTTTTGGATACCGGGACAGGGGCCATTGAGCGAGCAGTACTTC. Translating it yields CASSFWIPGQGPLSEQYF.

This clone was counted at least ten times. This rearrangement joins TRBV20-1 to TRBJ2-1; D remains unclear. Between the trimmed V and J ends, which lost 7 bases and 5 bases, there was a span of 12 bases. The V gene's germline CDR1 is DFQATT and CDR2 SNEGSKA (reference sequence). The length of the CDR3 is 12 residues. This chain's CDR3 is CSVPTSHNEQFF. The CDR3 bases are TGCAGTGTTCCTACATCACACAATGAGCAGTTCTTC.

The sample holds a few counts of this clone. The CDR3 does not end in the conserved phenylalanine or tryptophan, so this is likely a read error. The genes are TRBV28 and TRBJ2-7; tentatively, D is TRBD1 or TRBD2 (5 bases each). This CDR3 contains 14 residues. Germline V gene data show CDR1 as MDHEN and CDR2 as SYDVKM. V was cut by 7 bases and J by 3 bases, with 16 bases left in between. CDR3 DNA: TGTGCCAGCACGCTCGGGACCGGGCTCTACGAGCAGTACCTC. The encoded protein is CASTLGTGLYEQYL.

In this sample, this clone turned up many times. This sample also contains other DNA sequences that code for the same CDR3. The V call is TRBV3-1, the J call TRBJ1-2; D is possibly TRBD1 (5 bases). With 4 bases removed from V and 4 bases from J, the gap between germline ends came to 16 bases. The CDR3 runs 15 residues. Germline CDR1 is LGHDT and CDR2 is YNNKEL (reference sequence). In nucleotides, the CDR3 is TGTGCCAGCAGCCCCCGACAGTCGAACTTCTATGGCTACACCTTC. As protein: CASSPRQSNFYGYTF. Variable domain in full (rest from reference TRBV3-1 and TRBJ1-2): DTAVSQTPKYLVTQMGNDKSIKCEQNLGHDTMYWYKQDSKKFLKIMFSYNNKELIINETVPNRFSPKSPDKAHLNLHINSLELGDSAVYFCASSPRQSNFYGYTFGSGTRLTVV.

This clone has more than one count but fewer than ten. A much larger clone sits a single nucleotide away, making a read error possible. The CDR3 region is CASSLPRKGLAGATPKGEQFF. CDR3 nucleotide sequence: TGTGCCAGCAGCTTGCCGAGAAAGGGGCTAGCGGGGGCAACACCCAAAGGTGAGCAGTTCTTC. The chain carries TRBV11-2 and TRBJ2-1; 10 positions match TRBD2. J gave up 9 bases and V 3 bases, and 26 bases lay outside the gene matches. CDR3 length: 21 residues. Per the germline V gene, CDR1 is SGHAT and CDR2 is FQNNGV.

This clone was counted ten times or more. The chain joins TRBV6-1 to TRBJ2-2; 8 bases align to TRBD1. Germline values: CDR1 MNHNS, CDR2 SASEGT. Trimming took 0 bases from V and 12 from J; bases not matched to a gene: 6. The CDR3 totals 14 residues. The DNA of the CDR3 is TGTGCCAGCAGTGAAGCGCTTCAGGGGGCTAAGCTGTTTTTT. Translation: CASSEALQGAKLFF.

This clone was counted ten times or more. Sequence at one end of the junction differs from germline and may be a read error. This sequence joins TRBV3-1 and TRBJ2-1, with D unresolved. This CDR3 has 11 residues. The germline CDR1 and CDR2 sequences are LGHDT and YNNKEL (reference sequence). The CDR3 region has the DNA TGTGCCAGCAGCCACTACCATGAGCAGTTCTTC. Its translation is CASSHYHEQFF.

A few counts support this clone. The CDR3 spells CASTWTGGGGYTF. CDR3 bases: TGTGCCAGCACCTGGACAGGGGGAGGGGGCTACACCTTC. The chain carries TRBV12-3 or TRBV12-4 and TRBJ1-2, with 10 positions matching TRBD1. The CDR3 length is 13 residues. Losses at the gene ends were 7 bases for V and 8 bases for J; bases not matched to a gene: 7.

In nucleotides, the CDR3 is TGTGCCAGCAGCTGGGTACTAGCGGGAGCCGGATACACAGATACGCAGTATTTT. It specifies CASSWVLAGAGYTDTQYF. This chain uses TRBV7-6 with TRBJ2-3; 11 positions agree with TRBD2. V lost 4 bases, J lost 2 bases, and 11 bases stayed unmatched. Germline CDR1 is SGHVS and CDR2 is FNYEAQ. The CDR3 length is 18 residues.

This clone showed up many times. A much larger clone lies a single base off, so this may be a read error. J is TRBJ2-1 and V is TRBV2, with 13 bases fitting TRBD2. The length of the CDR3 is 16 residues. The ends lost 8 bases at V and 2 bases at J; junction bases unmatched: 6. Germline loops: CDR1 SNHLY, CDR2 FYNNEI. The CDR3 nucleotides are TGTGCCAGCGGCTGGACTAGCGGGAGTGCCTACAATGAGCAGTTCTTC. Protein sequence: CASGWTSGSAYNEQFF. The full variable domain, in which reference TRBV2 and TRBJ2-1 provide the parts outside the CDR3, is EPEVTQTPSHQVTQMGQEVILRCVPISNHLYFYWYRQILGQKVEFLVSFYNNEISEKSEIFDDQFSVERPDGSNFTLKIRSTKLEDSAMYFCASGWTSGSAYNEQFFGPGTRLTVL.